This T cell receptor (beta chain) originates from a study of blood T cell repertoires in COVID-19. Turning to the study itself: Sites in the United States, Italy and Spain provided acute and convalescent COVID-19 samples. T cells, B-cell-depleted T cells, or PBMCs supplied cDNA or gDNA.

Produced via immunoSEQ multiplex PCR; TCRdb's table is partial and in-frame only. The sample lists about 40,000 clones, 85% occurring once. With 5 bases clipped from V and 6 bases from J, the junction kept 8 bases outside the gene matches. The germline V gene encodes CDR1 SEHNR and CDR2 FQNEAQ (reference sequence). CDR3 length equals 15 residues. This receptor was identified in a man in his fifties with active COVID-19. The sequenced material came from peripheral blood. The chain combines TRBV7-9 with TRBJ2-2, with 8 bases aligning to TRBD1. The CDR3 coding sequence is TGTGCCAGCAGCCGCGGACAGGGAGGAGCCGGGGAGCTGTTTTTT. As protein: CASSRGQGGAGELFF. The complete variable domain, with remaining parts taken from reference TRBV7-9 and TRBJ2-2, reads DTGVSQNPRHKITKRGQNVTFRCDPISEHNRLYWYRQTLGQGPEFLTYFQNEAQLEKSRLLSDRFSAERPKGSFSTLEIQRTEQGDSAMYLCASSRGQGGAGELFFGEGSRLTVL.